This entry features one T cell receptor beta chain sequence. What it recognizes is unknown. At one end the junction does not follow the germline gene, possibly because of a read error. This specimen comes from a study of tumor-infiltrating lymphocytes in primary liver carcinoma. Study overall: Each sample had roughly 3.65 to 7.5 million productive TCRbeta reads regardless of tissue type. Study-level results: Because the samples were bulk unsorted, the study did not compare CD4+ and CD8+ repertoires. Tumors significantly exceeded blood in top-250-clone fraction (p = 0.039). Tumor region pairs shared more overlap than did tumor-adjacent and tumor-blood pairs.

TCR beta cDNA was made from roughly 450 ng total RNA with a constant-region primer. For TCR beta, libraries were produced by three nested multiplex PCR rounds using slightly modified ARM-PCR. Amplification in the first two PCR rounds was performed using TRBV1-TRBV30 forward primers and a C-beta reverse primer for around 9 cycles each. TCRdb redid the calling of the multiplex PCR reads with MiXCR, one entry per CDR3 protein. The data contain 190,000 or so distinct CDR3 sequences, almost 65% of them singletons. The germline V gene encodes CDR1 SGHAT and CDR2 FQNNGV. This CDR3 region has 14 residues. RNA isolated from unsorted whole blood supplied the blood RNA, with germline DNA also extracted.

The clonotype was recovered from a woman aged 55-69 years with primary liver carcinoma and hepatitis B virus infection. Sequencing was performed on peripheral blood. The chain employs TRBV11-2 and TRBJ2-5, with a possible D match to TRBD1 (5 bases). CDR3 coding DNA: TGTGCCAGCAGCTTGGGGATAGGGGCAGAGACCCAGTACTTT. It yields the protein CASSLGIGAETQYF.